This is a list of T cell receptor beta chains from one sample in a study of T-cell reconstitution after alpha-beta-depleted transplantation in children. A single record per CDR3 protein comes from TCRdb applying MiXCR to the PCR reads. This table holds about 980,000 distinct CDR3 sequences, around 30% found once. This material consisted of PBMCs, mostly from graft donor cells, taken 360 days after TCRalphabeta/CD19-depleted stem cell transplant. The receptor set was obtained from a boy in the first two years of life who had a stem cell transplant for SCID, so the T cells may come from the graft donor. Both conserved end residues are part of each CDR3. Fields, in order: clone size, J gene, D gene, CDR3 length, V gene, CDR3 protein, CDR3 DNA. A D gene is named only where the DNA matches it firmly. Not every row has a clone size; where given, it reads once, few, many or a size class.

-	TRBJ2-7	-	14	TRBV3-1	CASSPRAVYYEQYF	TGTGCCAGCAGCCCCAGGGCAGTTTACTACGAGCAGTACTTC
many	TRBJ1-1	TRBD1	17	TRBV5-1	CASSFWKYTGGNTEAFF	TGCGCCAGCAGCTTTTGGAAGTACACAGGGGGGAACACTGAAGCTTTCTTT
-	TRBJ2-7	-	14	TRBV15	CATSRLSGAYEQYF	TGTGCCACCAGCAGATTGTCCGGAGCCTACGAGCAGTACTTC
few	TRBJ2-2	-	16	TRBV12-3/TRBV12-4	CASSLVGRGVAGELFF	TGTGCCAGCAGTTTAGTAGGGAGGGGGGTGGCCGGGGAGCTGTTTTTT
-	TRBJ2-1	-	12	TRBV5-5	CASSSGTLEQFF	TGTGCCAGCAGCTCCGGGACCCTCGAGCAGTTCTTC
-	TRBJ1-2	-	13	TRBV6-1	CASIRGVGYGYTF	TGTGCCAGCATCCGGGGGGTGGGCTATGGCTACACCTTC
few	TRBJ2-3	-	16	TRBV3-1	CASSPWTHLSTDTQYF	TGTGCCAGCAGCCCCTGGACGCATCTAAGCACAGATACGCAGTATTTT
-	TRBJ1-2	-	15	TRBV5-1	CASSLGRDRNFGYTF	TGCGCCAGCAGCCTAGGCCGGGACCGGAACTTTGGCTACACCTTC
-	TRBJ2-7	-	15	TRBV14	CASSQDRVTARRQYF	TGTGCCAGCAGCCAAGACAGGGTGACCGCGCGAAGGCAGTACTTC
-	TRBJ2-5	-	14	TRBV2	CASIKDMTKETQYF	TGTGCCAGCATAAAGGACATGACCAAAGAGACCCAGTACTTC